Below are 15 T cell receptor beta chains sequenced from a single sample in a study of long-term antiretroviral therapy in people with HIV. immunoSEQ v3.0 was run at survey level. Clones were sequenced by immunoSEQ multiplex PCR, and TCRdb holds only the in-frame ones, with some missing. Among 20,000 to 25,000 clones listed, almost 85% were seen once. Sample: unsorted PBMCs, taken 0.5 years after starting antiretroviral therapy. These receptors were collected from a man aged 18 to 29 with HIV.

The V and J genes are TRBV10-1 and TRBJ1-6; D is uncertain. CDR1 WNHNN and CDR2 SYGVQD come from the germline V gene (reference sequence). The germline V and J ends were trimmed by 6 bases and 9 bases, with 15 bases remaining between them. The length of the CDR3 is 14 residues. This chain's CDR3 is CASRAKGPGSPLHF. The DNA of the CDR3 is TGCGCCAGCAGGGCCAAGGGCCCGGGTTCACCCCTCCACTTT.

In DNA, the CDR3 is TGTGCCAGCAGCTCATTCCCCTTCGAGCAGTACTTC. Translating gives CASSSFPFEQYF. The chain carries TRBV13 and TRBJ2-7; D is unresolved. The CDR3 is 12 amino acids. Trimming shortened V by 4 bases and J by 6 bases, and 10 bases separated the two germline ends. From germline, CDR1 is PRHDT and CDR2 FYEKMQ (reference sequence).

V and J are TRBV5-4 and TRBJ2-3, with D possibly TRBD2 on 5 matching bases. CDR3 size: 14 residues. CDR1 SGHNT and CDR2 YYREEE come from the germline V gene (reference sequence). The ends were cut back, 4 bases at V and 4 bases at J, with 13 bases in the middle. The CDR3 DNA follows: TGTGCCAGCAGCCCTATAGATAGCGCAGATACGCAGTATTTT. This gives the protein CASSPIDSADTQYF. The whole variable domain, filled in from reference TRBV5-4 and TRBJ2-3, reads ETGVTQSPTHLIKTRGQQVTLRCSSQSGHNTVSWYQQALGQGPQFIFQYYREEENGRGNFPPRFSGLQFPNYSSELNVNALELDDSALYLCASSPIDSADTQYFGPGTRLTVL.

DNA of the CDR3: TGCGCCAGCAGCTTGGGTGGGGGCCCCGCCGCCTACTACGAGCAGTACTTC. It yields the protein CASSLGGGPAAYYEQYF. V is TRBV5-1 and J is TRBJ2-7; the D gene is possibly TRBD1 (6 bases). This CDR3 has 17 amino acids. V lost 0 bases and J lost 3, with 19 bases in between. Looked up from germline, CDR1 is SGHRS and CDR2 is YFSETQ.

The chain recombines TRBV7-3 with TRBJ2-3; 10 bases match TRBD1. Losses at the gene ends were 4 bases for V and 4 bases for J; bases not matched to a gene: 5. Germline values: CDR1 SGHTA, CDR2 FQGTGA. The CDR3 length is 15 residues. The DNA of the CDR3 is TGTGCCAGCAGCTGGACAGGGGGTTACGCAGATACGCAGTATTTT. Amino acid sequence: CASSWTGGYADTQYF.

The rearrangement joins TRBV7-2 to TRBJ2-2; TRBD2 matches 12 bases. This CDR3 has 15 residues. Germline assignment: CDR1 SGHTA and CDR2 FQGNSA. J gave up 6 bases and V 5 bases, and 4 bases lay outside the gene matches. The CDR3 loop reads CASSRLAGVAGELFF. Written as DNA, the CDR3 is TGTGCCAGCAGCCGACTAGCGGGAGTTGCCGGGGAGCTGTTTTTT.

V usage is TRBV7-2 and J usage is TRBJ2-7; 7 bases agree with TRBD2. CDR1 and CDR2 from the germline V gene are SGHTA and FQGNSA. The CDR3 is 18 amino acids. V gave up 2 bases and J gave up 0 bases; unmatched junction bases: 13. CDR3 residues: CASSLRSRAGSSSYEQYF. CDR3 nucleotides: TGTGCCAGCAGCTTAAGGAGTCGAGCGGGGTCCAGCTCCTACGAGCAGTACTTC.

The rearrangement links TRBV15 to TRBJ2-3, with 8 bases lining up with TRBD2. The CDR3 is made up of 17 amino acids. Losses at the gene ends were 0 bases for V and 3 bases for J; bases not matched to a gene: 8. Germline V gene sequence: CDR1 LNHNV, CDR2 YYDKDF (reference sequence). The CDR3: CATSRDKTGGPTDTQYF. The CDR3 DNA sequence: TGTGCCACCAGCAGAGATAAGACGGGAGGGCCGACAGATACGCAGTATTTT.

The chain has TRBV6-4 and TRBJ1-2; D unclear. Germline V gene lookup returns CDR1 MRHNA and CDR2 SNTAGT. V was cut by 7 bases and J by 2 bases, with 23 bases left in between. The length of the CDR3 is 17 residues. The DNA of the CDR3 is TGTGCCAGCACCCCAGATCCGGACCGTTTCTGGAACTATGGCTACACCTTC. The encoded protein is CASTPDPDRFWNYGYTF.

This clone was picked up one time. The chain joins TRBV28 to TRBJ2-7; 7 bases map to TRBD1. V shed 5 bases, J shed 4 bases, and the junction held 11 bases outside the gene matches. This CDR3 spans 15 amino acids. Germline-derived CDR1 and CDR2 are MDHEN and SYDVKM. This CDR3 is CASSPLPGQSYEQYF. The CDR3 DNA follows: TGTGCCAGCAGTCCCCTCCCGGGACAGAGTTACGAGCAGTACTTC.

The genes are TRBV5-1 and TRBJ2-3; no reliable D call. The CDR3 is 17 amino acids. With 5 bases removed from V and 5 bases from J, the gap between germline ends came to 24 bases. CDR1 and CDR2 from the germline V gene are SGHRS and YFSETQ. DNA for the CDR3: TGCGCCAGCAGTTTCGAGGTTGGGTATTTACTTGGAGATACGCAGTATTTT. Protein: CASSFEVGYLLGDTQYF.

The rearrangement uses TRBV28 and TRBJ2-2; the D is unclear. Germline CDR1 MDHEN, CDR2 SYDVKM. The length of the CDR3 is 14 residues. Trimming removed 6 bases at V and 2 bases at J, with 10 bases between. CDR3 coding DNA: TGTGCCAGCAGGTCGGGCCCCAACACCGGGGAGCTGTTTTTT. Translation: CASRSGPNTGELFF.

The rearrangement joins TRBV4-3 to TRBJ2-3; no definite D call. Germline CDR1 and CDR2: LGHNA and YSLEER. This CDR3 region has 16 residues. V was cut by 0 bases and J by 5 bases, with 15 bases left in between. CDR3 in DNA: TGCGCCAGCAGCCAAGATTATAGGGTGAGTGAAGATACGCAGTATTTT. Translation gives CASSQDYRVSEDTQYF.

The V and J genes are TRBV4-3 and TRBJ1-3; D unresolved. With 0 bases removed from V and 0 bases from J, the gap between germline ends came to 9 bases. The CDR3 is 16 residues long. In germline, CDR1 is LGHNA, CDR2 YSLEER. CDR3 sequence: CASSQDVADSGNTIYF. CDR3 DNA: TGCGCCAGCAGCCAAGATGTGGCAGACTCTGGAAACACCATATATTTT.

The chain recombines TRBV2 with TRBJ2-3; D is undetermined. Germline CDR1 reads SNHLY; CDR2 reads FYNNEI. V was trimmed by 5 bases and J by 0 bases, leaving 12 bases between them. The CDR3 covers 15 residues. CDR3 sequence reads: CASSSDSSSTDTQYF. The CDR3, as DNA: TGTGCCAGCAGTTCCGACTCGTCTAGCACAGATACGCAGTATTTT. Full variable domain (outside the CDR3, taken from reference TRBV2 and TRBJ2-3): EPEVTQTPSHQVTQMGQEVILRCVPISNHLYFYWYRQILGQKVEFLVSFYNNEISEKSEIFDDQFSVERPDGSNFTLKIRSTKLEDSAMYFCASSSDSSSTDTQYFGPGTRLTVL.